Shown below are 3 T cell receptor beta chains from a single sample sequenced in a study of blood T cell repertoires in COVID-19. Repertoires were generated with immunoSEQ multiplex PCR, while TCRdb's copy carries only in-frame clones and drops some. Among more than 80,000 clones listed, about 92% were seen once. Specimen: peripheral blood. The receptors were gathered from a young man with COVID-19, enrolled during active disease.

This chain uses TRBV9 with TRBJ2-1; D unclear. The germline V and J ends were trimmed by 4 bases and 5 bases, with 4 bases remaining between them. Germline V gives CDR1 SGDLS, CDR2 YYNGEE. The CDR3 extends over 11 amino acids. Here the CDR3 DNA reads TGTGCCAGCAGCCAAAACAATGAGCAGTTCTTC. Translation: CASSQNNEQFF. The entire variable domain, with the rest obtained from reference TRBV9 and TRBJ2-1, is as follows: DSGVTQTPKHLITATGQRVTLRCSPRSGDLSVYWYQQSLDQGLQFLIQYYNGEERAKGNILERFSAQQFPDLHSELNLSSLELGDSALYFCASSQNNEQFFGPGTRLTVL.

The chain has TRBV10-3 and TRBJ2-3; 11 bases map to TRBD2. The CDR3 length is 17 residues. Unmatched junction bases numbered 6, after V lost 0 bases and J lost 4 bases. Germline V gene sequence: CDR1 ENHRY, CDR2 SYGVKD. CDR3 coding DNA: TGTGCCATCAGTGAGTCGGTACTAGCGGGAGTTTCAGATACGCAGTATTTT. As protein: CAISESVLAGVSDTQYF.

The J gene is TRBJ2-7, the V gene TRBV3-1 (or the pseudogene TRBV3-2); TRBD2 aligns across 7 bases. This CDR3 is built from 15 residues. The V segment lost 4 bases and the J segment 4 bases; nucleotides outside the gene matches: 10. The germline V gene has CDR1 LGHDT and CDR2 YNNKEL (reference sequence). CDR3 sequence: CASSPSAGVWYEQYF. As DNA, the CDR3 is TGTGCCAGCAGCCCGTCGGCGGGGGTCTGGTACGAGCAGTACTTC.